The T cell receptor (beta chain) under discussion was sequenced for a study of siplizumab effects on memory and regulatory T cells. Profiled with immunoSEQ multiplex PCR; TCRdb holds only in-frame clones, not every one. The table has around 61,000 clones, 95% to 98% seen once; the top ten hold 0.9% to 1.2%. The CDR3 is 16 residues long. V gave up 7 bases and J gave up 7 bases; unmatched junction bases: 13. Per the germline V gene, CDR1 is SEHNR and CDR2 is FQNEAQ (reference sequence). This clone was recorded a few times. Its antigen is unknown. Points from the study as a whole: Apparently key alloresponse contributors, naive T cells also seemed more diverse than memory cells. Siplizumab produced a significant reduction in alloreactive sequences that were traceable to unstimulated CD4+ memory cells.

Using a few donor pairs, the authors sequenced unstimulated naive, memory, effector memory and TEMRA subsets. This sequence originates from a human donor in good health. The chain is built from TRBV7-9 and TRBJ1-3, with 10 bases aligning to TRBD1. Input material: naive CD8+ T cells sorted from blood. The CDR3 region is CASTFQPGQGLNTIYF. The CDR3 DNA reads TGTGCCAGCACCTTTCAACCGGGACAGGGGTTGAACACCATATATTTT.